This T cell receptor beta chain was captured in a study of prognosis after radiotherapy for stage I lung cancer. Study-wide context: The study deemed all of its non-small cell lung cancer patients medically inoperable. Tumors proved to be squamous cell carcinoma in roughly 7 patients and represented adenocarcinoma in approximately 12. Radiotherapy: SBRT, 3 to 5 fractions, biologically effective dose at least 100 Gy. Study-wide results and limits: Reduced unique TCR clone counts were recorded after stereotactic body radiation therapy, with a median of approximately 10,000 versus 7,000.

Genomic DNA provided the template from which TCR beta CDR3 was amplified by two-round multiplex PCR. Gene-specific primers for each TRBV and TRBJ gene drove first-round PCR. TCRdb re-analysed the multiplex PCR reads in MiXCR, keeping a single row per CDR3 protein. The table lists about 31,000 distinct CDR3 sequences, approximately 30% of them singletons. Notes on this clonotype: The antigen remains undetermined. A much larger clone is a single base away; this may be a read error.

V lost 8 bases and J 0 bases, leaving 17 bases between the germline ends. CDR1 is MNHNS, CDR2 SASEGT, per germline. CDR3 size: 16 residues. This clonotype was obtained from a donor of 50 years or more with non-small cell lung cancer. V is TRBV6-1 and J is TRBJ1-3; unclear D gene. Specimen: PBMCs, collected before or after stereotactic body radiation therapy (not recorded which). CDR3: CASGHGGRPSGNTIYF. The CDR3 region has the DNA TGTGCCAGCGGCCACGGAGGGAGACCCTCTGGAAACACCATATATTTT.